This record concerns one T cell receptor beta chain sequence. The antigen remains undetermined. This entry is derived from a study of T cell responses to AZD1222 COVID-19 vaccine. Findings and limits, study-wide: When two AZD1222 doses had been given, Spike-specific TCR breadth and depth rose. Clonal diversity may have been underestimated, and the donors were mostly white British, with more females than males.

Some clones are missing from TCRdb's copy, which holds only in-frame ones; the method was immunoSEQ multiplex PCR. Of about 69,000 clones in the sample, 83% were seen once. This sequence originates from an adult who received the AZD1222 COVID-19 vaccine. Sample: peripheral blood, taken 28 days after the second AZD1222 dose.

The CDR3 loop reads CASSFGPNYGYTF. CDR3 nucleotide sequence: TGTGCCAGCAGCTTCGGACCTAACTATGGCTACACCTTC. The V and J genes are TRBV7-9 and TRBJ1-2; no reliable D call. The CDR3 is 13 residues long. V was clipped by 3 bases and J by 0 bases, with 5 bases between them. Germline V gene data show CDR1 as SEHNR and CDR2 as FQNEAQ (reference sequence). The full variable domain, in which reference TRBV7-9 and TRBJ1-2 provide the parts outside the CDR3, is DTGVSQNPRHKITKRGQNVTFRCDPISEHNRLYWYRQTLGQGPEFLTYFQNEAQLEKSRLLSDRFSAERPKGSFSTLEIQRTEQGDSAMYLCASSFGPNYGYTFGSGTRLTVV.